This T cell receptor (beta chain) was retrieved from a study of cytomegalovirus exposure and HLA in healthy donors. With 60 Vbeta and 13 Jbeta primers, the PCR was carried out. Data came from immunoSEQ multiplex PCR; TCRdb stores just in-frame clones and leaves some out. The sample holds under 200,000 clones, about 62% seen once. From germline, CDR1 is SEHNR and CDR2 FQNEAQ (reference sequence). The CDR3 sequence is 18 residues long. V was clipped by 5 bases and J by 2 bases; unmatched bases: 16. General observations from the study: Productive status was seen about 87% or about 30% of the time for most TCR beta V segments in an earlier analysis. The study had only CMV serostatus as immune exposure information. The authors later found TCR association rates varying by HLA locus, with DRB1 most and HLA-C fewest. Later analysis showed most CMV-associated TCR beta chains appearing HLA-restricted.

This clone was found once. Its antigen remains unidentified. Sequenced material: PBMCs. This receptor was identified in a man in his forties or fifties in good health and CMV-seronegative. The J gene is TRBJ2-7, the V gene TRBV7-9, with TRBD2 matching over 9 bases. CDR3 region: CASSPMRGGPLITYEQYF. The CDR3 nucleotides are TGTGCCAGCAGCCCTATGCGGGGGGGACCTCTGATAACCTACGAGCAGTACTTC.